The next 24 T cell receptor beta chains were all read from a single sample in a study of cytomegalovirus exposure and HLA in healthy donors. PCR amplification relied on 60 Vbeta primers (plus 13 Jbeta primers). Produced via immunoSEQ multiplex PCR; TCRdb's table is partial and in-frame only. The profile covers about 160,000 clones, with less than 90% appearing a single time and under 1.1% taken by the ten largest. Sequences were obtained from PBMCs. The receptors come from a man between 25 and 39 years old in good health and CMV-seronegative.

The gene calls are TRBV30 and TRBJ2-1; D is perhaps TRBD1 (8 bases). The CDR3 runs to 13 residues. From germline, CDR1 is GTSNPN and CDR2 SVGIG (reference sequence). Trimming left V 5 bases short and J 7 bases short, with 15 bases between. CDR3 sequence: CAWSNRGGNEQFF. CDR3 nucleotides: TGTGCCTGGTCCAACAGGGGGGGTAATGAGCAGTTCTTC.

This clone was counted between two and nine times. The rearrangement links TRBV6-4 to TRBJ2-1, with 11 bases matching TRBD2. Trimming at V came to 6 bases and at J to 3 bases, leaving 4 bases not matched to a gene. Germline CDR1 reads MRHNA; CDR2 reads SNTAGT. The CDR3 runs to 15 residues. The CDR3 region has the DNA TGTGCCAGCAGCTCCCTAGCGGGGGGCTACAATGAGCAGTTCTTC. It specifies CASSSLAGGYNEQFF.

J is TRBJ1-1 and V is TRBV27; the match to TRBD1 covers 7 bases. Germline loops: CDR1 MNHEY, CDR2 SMNVEV (reference sequence). This CDR3 comprises 15 residues. V was pared by 5 bases and J by 1 base, with 7 bases of the junction left unmatched. CDR3 nucleotide sequence: TGTGCCAGCAGTCCGAGAAACAGGGGGAACACTGAAGCTTTCTTT. This translates into CASSPRNRGNTEAFF.

Only a few counts were recorded for this clone. The chain uses TRBV5-5 and TRBJ1-1; possible D gene TRBD1, 6 bases. Germline V gene sequence: CDR1 SGHKS, CDR2 YYEKEE (reference sequence). This CDR3 has 14 residues. V gave up 2 bases and J gave up 5 bases, with 13 bases separating them. The CDR3, as DNA: TGTGCCAGCAGCTTCCTACAGGGAGGGACTGAAGCTTTCTTT. This translates into CASSFLQGGTEAFF.

The chain is built from TRBV10-3 and TRBJ2-7; 7 nucleotides align to TRBD1. The J segment lost 6 bases and the V segment lost 2 bases, leaving 7 bases of the junction unmatched. The CDR3 contains 14 residues. The germline V gene has CDR1 ENHRY and CDR2 SYGVKD. The CDR3 DNA follows: TGTGCCATCAGTGAGGCAGGGGGTTCGGGCGAGCAGTACTTC. Residues: CAISEAGGSGEQYF.

This chain connects TRBV18 to TRBJ1-1; 7 positions match TRBD1. Germline CDR1 reads KGHSH; CDR2 reads LQKENI. V shed 3 bases and J 8 bases; nucleotides not matched to a gene: 6. This CDR3 contains 13 residues. CDR3: CASSPRGTVEAFF. DNA of the CDR3: TGTGCCAGCTCACCCAGGGGGACAGTAGAAGCTTTCTTT.

As concerns this clone: Distinct nucleotide sequences in the sample also encode this CDR3. The chain couples TRBV30 to TRBJ2-5, with a weak D call TRBD2 (5 bases). Germline V CDR1 and CDR2: GTSNPN, SVGIG (reference sequence). V lost 0 bases, J lost 5 bases, and 7 bases lay in between. This CDR3 is built from 12 residues. CDR3 coding DNA: TGTGCCTGGAGTGTAGGCGGGGAGACCCAGTACTTC. Protein: CAWSVGGETQYF.

This clone was observed a single time. The J gene is TRBJ2-7, the V gene TRBV29-1; 12 bases map to TRBD2. CDR1 is SQVTM, CDR2 ANQGSEA, per germline. There are 14 residues in the CDR3. With V trimmed by 7 bases and J by 4 bases, 8 bases remained unmatched. The CDR3 reads CSAILAGGGYEQYF. As DNA, the CDR3 is TGCAGCGCCATACTAGCGGGGGGCGGGTACGAGCAGTACTTC.

The table lists this clone with a count of one. The V and J genes are TRBV19 and TRBJ2-7; tentative D call: TRBD1 (5 bases). CDR3 length equals 14 residues. Deletions cut 7 bases from V and 6 bases from J, with 19 bases between. Germline values: CDR1 LNHDA, CDR2 SQIVND (reference sequence). DNA for the CDR3: TGTGCCAGTAAAGACAGTCCGTCTTTGGGCGAGCAGTACTTC. Translation gives CASKDSPSLGEQYF.

This chain's CDR3 is CASSFWSGTNNEQFF. CDR3 sequence (DNA): TGTGCCAGCAGCTTTTGGAGCGGCACTAACAATGAGCAGTTCTTC. V gene TRBV9 combines with J gene TRBJ2-1; D might be TRBD2 (5 bases). Trimming cost V 4 bases and J 5 bases, with 16 bases left between them. The germline V gene has CDR1 SGDLS and CDR2 YYNGEE. This CDR3 spans 15 amino acids.

The chain has TRBV19 and TRBJ2-1, with 7 nucleotides matching TRBD2. V gave up 5 bases and J gave up 4 bases; unmatched junction bases: 17. Germline values: CDR1 LNHDA, CDR2 SQIVND (reference sequence). CDR3 length: 18 residues. The CDR3 nucleotides read TGTGCCAGTAGTTCCACTCTAGGGCGGGGGACTTGGTACAATGAGCAGTTCTTC. Translating gives CASSSTLGRGTWYNEQFF.

This chain links TRBV6-5 with TRBJ1-6; TRBD1 aligns across 7 bases. The germline V gene has CDR1 MNHEY and CDR2 SVGAGI. This CDR3 has 12 residues. The J segment lost 6 bases and the V segment lost 9 bases, leaving 2 bases of the junction unmatched. In DNA form, the CDR3 reads TGTGCCAGTAGGGACAGTAATTCACCCCTCCACTTT. Its protein product is CASRDSNSPLHF.

The chain employs TRBV10-3 and TRBJ2-3, with 10 positions matching TRBD1. V shed 6 bases, J shed 1 base, and the junction held 10 bases outside the gene matches. Germline assignment: CDR1 ENHRY and CDR2 SYGVKD. The CDR3 is 17 residues long. The CDR3 DNA is TGTGCCATCAGGGTCCGGGACAGGGGTTGGGGCACAGATACGCAGTATTTT. It is translated as CAIRVRDRGWGTDTQYF.

J is TRBJ2-7 and V is TRBV13; TRBD1 aligns across 7 bases. The V segment lost 6 bases and the J segment 0 bases; nucleotides outside the gene matches: 5. Per the germline V gene, CDR1 is PRHDT and CDR2 is FYEKMQ (reference sequence). The CDR3 is 14 residues long. The CDR3 DNA reads as TGTGCCAGCAGTTCGGACAGGACCTCCTACGAGCAGTACTTC. Its translation: CASSSDRTSYEQYF.

The chain is built from TRBV7-2 and TRBJ2-3; D uncertain. Germline loops: CDR1 SGHTA, CDR2 FQGNSA. V lost 1 base to trimming and J lost 6 bases, with 8 bases between them. CDR3 length: 13 residues. The chain's CDR3 is CASSLGPRDTQYF. The CDR3 coding sequence is TGTGCCAGCAGCTTAGGTCCCCGGGATACGCAGTATTTT.

The CDR3 DNA reads as TGCAGCGTTTATGCCAGGGGAAACATTCAGTACTTC. Its protein product is CSVYARGNIQYF. V usage is TRBV29-1 and J usage is TRBJ2-4; possibly TRBD1 for D (6 bases). Germline assignment: CDR1 SQVTM and CDR2 ANQGSEA. V was cut by 5 bases and J by 6 bases, with 11 bases left in between. CDR3 length: 12 amino acids.

The rearrangement uses TRBV5-8 and TRBJ1-1; possible D gene TRBD1, 5 bases. V was pared by 5 bases and J by 5 bases, with 19 bases between. The CDR3 contains 15 residues. Germline CDR1 reads SGHTS; CDR2 reads YDEGEE. For the CDR3, the DNA is TGTGCCAGCAGGTTCCGCCGGGGGGGGAGGACTGAAGCTTTCTTT. It translates to CASRFRRGGRTEAFF.

This rearrangement joins TRBV2 to TRBJ1-2; a possible D gene is TRBD1 (5 bases). V was cut by 1 base and J by 4 bases, with 10 bases left in between. The CDR3 contains 14 residues. Germline CDR1 reads SNHLY; CDR2 reads FYNNEI. The CDR3 DNA is TGTGCCAGCAGTGAAGACAGGCGACTCTATGGCTACACCTTC. This gives the protein CASSEDRRLYGYTF.

V is TRBV15 and J is TRBJ1-6; D possibly corresponds to TRBD1 (5 bases). This CDR3 is 15 amino acids long. Germline V CDR1 and CDR2: LNHNV, YYDKDF (reference sequence). Trimming removed 0 bases at V and 6 bases at J, with 9 bases between. The CDR3 DNA follows: TGTGCCACCAGCAGAGATGTCGGGGGTAATTCACCCCTCCACTTT. The encoded protein is CATSRDVGGNSPLHF. Full variable domain (remainder filled in from reference TRBV15 and TRBJ1-6): DAMVIQNPRYQVTQFGKPVTLSCSQTLNHNVMYWYQQKSSQAPKLLFHYYDKDFNNEADTPDNFQSRRPNTSFCFLDIRSPGLGDTAMYLCATSRDVGGNSPLHFGNGTRLTVT.

This chain's CDR3 is CASSEWGQVEEKLFF. For the CDR3, the DNA is TGTGCCAGCAGTGAATGGGGACAGGTGGAGGAAAAACTGTTTTTT. The chain employs TRBV25-1 and TRBJ1-4, with 8 bases fitting TRBD1. Germline assignment: CDR1 MGHDK and CDR2 SYGVNS. V lost 1 base, J lost 8 bases, and 6 bases stayed unmatched. The CDR3 is 15 amino acids. Variable domain in full (rest from reference TRBV25-1 and TRBJ1-4): EADIYQTPRYLVIGTGKKITLECSQTMGHDKMYWYQQDPGMELHLIHYSYGVNSTEKGDLSSESTVSRIRTEHFPLTLESARPSHTSQYLCASSEWGQVEEKLFFGSGTQLSVL.

The J gene is TRBJ2-3, the V gene TRBV7-6; 10 bases fit TRBD2. After removal of 4 bases from V and 4 bases from J, the junction contained 11 bases not matched to a gene. Germline CDR1 and CDR2: SGHVS and FNYEAQ. The CDR3 is 17 amino acids. Here the CDR3 DNA reads TGTGCCAGCAGCTATCTCTCTAGCGGGAGCATCCCAGATACGCAGTATTTT. Residues: CASSYLSSGSIPDTQYF.

The chain uses TRBV10-3 and TRBJ1-1; a possible D gene is TRBD1 (5 bases). V was pared by 6 bases and J by 0 bases, with 14 bases between. This CDR3 comprises 15 residues. Germline V gives CDR1 ENHRY, CDR2 SYGVKD. The DNA of the CDR3 is TGTGCCATCAGACCGACCCCAGGGTTGAACACTGAAGCTTTCTTT. Its protein is CAIRPTPGLNTEAFF.

This clone was observed a single time. The rearrangement joins TRBV13 to TRBJ2-7; 13 nucleotides line up with TRBD2. Germline CDR1 is PRHDT and CDR2 is FYEKMQ (reference sequence). The ends lost 5 bases at V and 4 bases at J; junction bases unmatched: 5. The CDR3 covers 15 residues. The CDR3 reads CASSGPTSGRYEQYF. The CDR3 DNA follows: TGTGCCAGCAGCGGTCCGACTAGCGGGAGGTACGAGCAGTACTTC.

The rearrangement joins TRBV4-1 to TRBJ2-7, with 10 nucleotides matching TRBD1. The CDR3 spans 14 residues. CDR1 and CDR2 from the germline V gene are MGHRA and YSYEKL. The J segment lost 2 bases and the V segment lost 3 bases, leaving 1 base of the junction unmatched. The CDR3 region has the DNA TGCGCCAGCAGCCACGGGACAGGGGCCTACGAGCAGTACTTC. This codes for CASSHGTGAYEQYF.